This T cell receptor beta chain was sequenced in a study of cytomegalovirus exposure and HLA in healthy donors. Sequencing used immunoSEQ multiplex PCR; TCRdb keeps in-frame clones, though not all of them. The data contain 150,000 or so clones, around four fifths of them singletons. Specimen: PBMCs. The source is a man aged 25-40 years in good health and CMV-seropositive.

The CDR3 DNA reads TGTGCCAGCAGTTACGCGGCCCCTAGTAACTATGGCTACACCTTC. Its protein product is CASSYAAPSNYGYTF. The chain combines TRBV6-5 with TRBJ1-2, with unresolved D. Germline values: CDR1 MNHEY, CDR2 SVGAGI. V was cut by 2 bases and J by 1 base, with 11 bases left in between. The CDR3 contains 15 residues.